A single T cell receptor beta chain is shown here with its context. The antigen it recognizes is unknown. There are no base qualities to consult, and no much larger clone falls within one base. The sample comes from a study of blood T cell repertoires in COVID-19 (dated by TCRdb to 2018 to 2021). Concerning the study at large: Samples covering the acute and convalescent phases of COVID-19 were provided by collaborators in the United States, Italy and Spain. Samples came from the ongoing ImmuneRACE study (first 160 participants) plus 1,254 subjects from 6 global collaborators. The dataset comprised deeply sampled blood TCRbeta repertoires from subjects exposed to, actively infected with, or recovered from COVID-19. Where available, HLA class I and class II types were obtained from metadata supplied by the sample provider rather than from assay-based typing. The repertoires were released in a freely available public database intended as a resource for research on the immune response to SARS-CoV-2. The prospective study material was composed of cDNA or gDNA derived from T cells, B-cell-depleted T cells, or PBMCs. Sample metadata almost always included a de-identified subject ID, COVID-19 status, age in years and sex.

General study outcomes and caveats: The quantity of clinical and demographic metadata differed by source and by participant and was supplied without curation.

The collaborating institutions used their own protocols to collect whole blood in K2EDTA tubes. For TCRbeta analysis, collaborators shipped samples as frozen whole blood, isolated PBMCs, or DNA extracted from either of those sample types. TCRbeta CDR3 regions were amplified from genomic DNA by means of the immunoSEQ Assay, a bias-controlled multiplex PCR. The source study handled its data this way. Nucleated cell counts per sample were estimated from amplification of reference gene primers within the assay. To quantify the absolute abundance of each unique TCRbeta CDR3 rearrangement, sequence reads were collapsed and filtered. For each sample, productive Simpson clonality was calculated by taking the square root of Simpson's diversity index across productive rearrangements. Drawn from immuneACCESS, this table holds only the in-frame rearrangements with V and J called that TCRdb kept. Clones are partly lost; checked studies trace under half to an unresolved V gene and leave the rest unexplained. From that table come the V and J calls and clone size; the DNA was used to work out D and trimming. The sample records some 240,000 clones, 60% to 85% of which are singletons. The top ten hold around 7.3% of the sample.

The CDR3 goes from the cysteine to the phenylalanine over 14 residues. Only the CDR3 DNA is retained, 42 bases long and in frame from the first base. Trimming leaves V shorter by 6 bases and J shorter by 7 bases, with the junction holding 11 bases beyond the gene matches. Based on the germline V gene, the CDR1 and CDR2 sequences are KGHSH and LQKENI. The source is a woman in her seventies with acute or convalescent COVID-19. The receptor chain draws on TRBV18 and TRBJ2-7; 8 of the junction bases match TRBD1. Source material: peripheral blood. The CDR3: CASSSDREPLEQYF. The DNA reads TGTGCCAGCTCTTCGGACAGGGAACCCCTGGAGCAGTACTTC.